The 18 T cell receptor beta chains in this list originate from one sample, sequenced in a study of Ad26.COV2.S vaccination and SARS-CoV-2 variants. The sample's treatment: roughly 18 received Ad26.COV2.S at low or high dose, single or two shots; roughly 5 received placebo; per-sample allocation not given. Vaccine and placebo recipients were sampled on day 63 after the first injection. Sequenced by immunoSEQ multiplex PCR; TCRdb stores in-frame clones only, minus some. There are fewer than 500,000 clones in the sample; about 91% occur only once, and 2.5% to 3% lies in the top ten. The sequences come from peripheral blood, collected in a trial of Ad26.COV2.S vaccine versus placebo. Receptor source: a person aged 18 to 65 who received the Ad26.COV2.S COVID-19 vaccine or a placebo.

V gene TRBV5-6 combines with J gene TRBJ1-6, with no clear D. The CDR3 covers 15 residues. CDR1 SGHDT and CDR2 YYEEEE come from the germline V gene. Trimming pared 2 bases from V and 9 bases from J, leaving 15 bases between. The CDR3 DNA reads TGTGCCAGCAGCTTTATCCGATCCACCGGTTCACCCCTCCACTTT. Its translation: CASSFIRSTGSPLHF.

The CDR3 spells CAITPSTIYEQYF. The CDR3 region has the DNA TGTGCCATCACGCCGTCGACCATTTACGAGCAGTACTTC. The chain is built from TRBV10-3 and TRBJ2-7, with D uncertain. From germline, CDR1 is ENHRY and CDR2 SYGVKD. V was trimmed by 7 bases and J by 4 bases, leaving 14 bases between them. The CDR3 length is 13 residues.

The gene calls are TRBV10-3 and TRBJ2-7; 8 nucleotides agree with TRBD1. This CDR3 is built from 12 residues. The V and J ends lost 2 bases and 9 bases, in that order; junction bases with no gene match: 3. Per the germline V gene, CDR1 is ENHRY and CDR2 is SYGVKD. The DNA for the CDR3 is TGTGCCATCAGTGAGGCCGGGACAGGGCAGTACGTC. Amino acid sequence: CAISEAGTGQYV.

The DNA of the CDR3 is TGTGCCAGCAGCTCCAATACTTACGAGCAGTACGTC. This encodes CASSSNTYEQYV. The chain is built from TRBV7-8 and TRBJ2-7, with D uncertain. Trimming cost V 4 bases and J 4 bases, with 8 bases left between them. This CDR3 region has 12 residues. CDR1 and CDR2 from the germline V gene are SGHVS and FQNEAQ.

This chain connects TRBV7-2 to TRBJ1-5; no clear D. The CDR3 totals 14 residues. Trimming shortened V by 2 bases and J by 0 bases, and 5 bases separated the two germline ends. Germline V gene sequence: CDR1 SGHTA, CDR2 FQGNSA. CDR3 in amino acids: CASSLRVSNQPQHF. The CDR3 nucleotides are TGTGCCAGCAGCTTAAGGGTTAGCAATCAGCCCCAGCATTTT. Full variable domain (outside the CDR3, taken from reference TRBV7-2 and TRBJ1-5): GAGVSQSPSNKVTEKGKDVELRCDPISGHTALYWYRQSLGQGLEFLIYFQGNSAPDKSGLPSDRFSAERTGGSVSTLTIQRTQQEDSAVYLCASSLRVSNQPQHFGDGTRLSIL.

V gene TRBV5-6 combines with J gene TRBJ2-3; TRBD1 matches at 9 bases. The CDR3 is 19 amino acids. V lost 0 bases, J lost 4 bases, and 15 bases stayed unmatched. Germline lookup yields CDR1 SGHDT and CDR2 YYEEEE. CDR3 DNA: TGTGCCAGCAGCTTGGCCGTAACAGGGGGCAACAGCTTGGCAGATACGCAGTATTTT. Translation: CASSLAVTGGNSLADTQYF. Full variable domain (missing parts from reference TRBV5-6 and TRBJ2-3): DAGVTQSPTHLIKTRGQQVTLRCSPKSGHDTVSWYQQALGQGPQFIFQYYEEEERQRGNFPDRFSGHQFPNYSSELNVNALLLGDSALYLCASSLAVTGGNSLADTQYFGPGTRLTVL.

The CDR3 nucleotides are TGCAGTGCGGCCAAGGGAGATACGCAGTATTTT. Residues: CSAAKGDTQYF. V is TRBV20-1 and J is TRBJ2-3; D remains ambiguous. CDR3 size: 11 residues. The germline gives CDR1 DFQATT, CDR2 SNEGSKA (reference sequence). The V and J ends lost 6 bases and 5 bases respectively, with 9 bases between them.

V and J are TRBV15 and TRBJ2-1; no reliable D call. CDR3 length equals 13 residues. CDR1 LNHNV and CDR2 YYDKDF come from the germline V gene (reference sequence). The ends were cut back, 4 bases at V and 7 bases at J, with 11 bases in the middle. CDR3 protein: CATSKVFGNEQFF. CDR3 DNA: TGTGCCACCAGCAAGGTATTTGGTAATGAGCAGTTCTTC.

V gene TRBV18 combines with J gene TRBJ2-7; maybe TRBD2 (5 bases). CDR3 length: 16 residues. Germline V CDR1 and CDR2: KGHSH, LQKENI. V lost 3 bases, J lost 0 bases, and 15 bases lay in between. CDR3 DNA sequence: TGTGCCAGCTCACCCCAAGGCGGGCAGACCTCCTACGAGCAGTACGTC. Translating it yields CASSPQGGQTSYEQYV.

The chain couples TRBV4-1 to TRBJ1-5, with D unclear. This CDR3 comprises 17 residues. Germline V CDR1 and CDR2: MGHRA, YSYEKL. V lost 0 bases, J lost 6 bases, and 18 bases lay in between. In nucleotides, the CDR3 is TGCGCCAGCAGCCAAGATCGGTGGGCTACGGGCCCTCAGCCCCAGCATTTT. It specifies CASSQDRWATGPQPQHF.

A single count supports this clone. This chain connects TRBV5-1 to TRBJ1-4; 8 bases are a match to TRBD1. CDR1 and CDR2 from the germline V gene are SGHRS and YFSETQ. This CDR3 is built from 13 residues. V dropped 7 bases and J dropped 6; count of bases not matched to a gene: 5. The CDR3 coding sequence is TGCGCCAGCCAGGGACAGGATCATGAAAAACTGTTTTTT. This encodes CASQGQDHEKLFF.

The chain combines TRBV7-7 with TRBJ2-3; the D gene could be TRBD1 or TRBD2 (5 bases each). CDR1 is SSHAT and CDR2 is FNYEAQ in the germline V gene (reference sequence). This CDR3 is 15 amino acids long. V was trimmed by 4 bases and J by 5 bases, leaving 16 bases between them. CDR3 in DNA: TGTGCCAGCAGCTCGGGACCGCTCGGATTAGATACGCAGTATTTT. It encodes CASSSGPLGLDTQYF. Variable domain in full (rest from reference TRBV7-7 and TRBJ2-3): GAGVSQSPRYKVTKRGQDVTLRCDPISSHATLYWYQQALGQGPEFLTYFNYEAQPDKSGLPSDRFSAERPEGSISTLTIQRTEQRDSAMYRCASSSGPLGLDTQYFGPGTRLTVL.

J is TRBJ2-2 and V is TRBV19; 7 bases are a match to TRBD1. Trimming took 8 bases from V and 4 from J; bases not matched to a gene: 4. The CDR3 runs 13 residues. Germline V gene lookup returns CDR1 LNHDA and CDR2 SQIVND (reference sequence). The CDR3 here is CASRQGSTGELFF. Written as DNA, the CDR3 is TGTGCCAGTCGACAGGGTTCCACCGGGGAGCTGTTTTTT. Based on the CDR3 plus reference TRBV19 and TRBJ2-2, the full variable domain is DGGITQSPKYLFRKEGQNVTLSCEQNLNHDAMYWYRQDPGQGLRLIYYSQIVNDFQKGDIAEGYSVSREKKESFPLTVTSAQKNPTAFYLCASRQGSTGELFFGEGSRLTVL.

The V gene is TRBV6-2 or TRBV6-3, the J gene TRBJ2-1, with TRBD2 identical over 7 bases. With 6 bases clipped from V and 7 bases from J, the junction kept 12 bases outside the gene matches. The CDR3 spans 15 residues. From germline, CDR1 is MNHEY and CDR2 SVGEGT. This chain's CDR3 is CASSSGLVQWNEQFF. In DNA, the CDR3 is TGTGCCAGCAGCTCAGGACTAGTACAGTGGAATGAGCAGTTCTTC.

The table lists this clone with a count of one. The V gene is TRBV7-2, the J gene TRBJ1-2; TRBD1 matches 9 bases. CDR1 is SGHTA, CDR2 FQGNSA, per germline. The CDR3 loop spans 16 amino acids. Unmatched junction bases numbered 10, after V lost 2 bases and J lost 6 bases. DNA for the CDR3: TGTGCCAGCAGCTTACAGCCACAGGGGGCGGGGGATGGCTACACCTTC. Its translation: CASSLQPQGAGDGYTF.

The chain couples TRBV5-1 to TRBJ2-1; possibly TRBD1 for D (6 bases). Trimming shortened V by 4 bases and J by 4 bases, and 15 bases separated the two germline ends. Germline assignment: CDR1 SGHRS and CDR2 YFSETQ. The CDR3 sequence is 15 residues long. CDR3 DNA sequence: TGCGCCAGCAGCCCCGGACAGACTACTTACAATGAGCAGTTCTTC. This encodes CASSPGQTTYNEQFF.

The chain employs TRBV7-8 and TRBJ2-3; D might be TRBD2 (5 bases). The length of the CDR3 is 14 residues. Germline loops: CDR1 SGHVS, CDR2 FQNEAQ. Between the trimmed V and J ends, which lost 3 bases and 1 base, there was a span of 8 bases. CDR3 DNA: TGTGCCAGCAGCTTTGCGGGTGGCACAGATACGCAGTATTTT. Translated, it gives CASSFAGGTDTQYF. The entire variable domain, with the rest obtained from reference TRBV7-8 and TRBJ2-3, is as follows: GAGVSQSPRYKVAKRGQDVALRCDPISGHVSLFWYQQALGQGPEFLTYFQNEAQLDKSGLPSDRFFAERPEGSVSTLKIQRTQQEDSAVYLCASSFAGGTDTQYFGPGTRLTVL.

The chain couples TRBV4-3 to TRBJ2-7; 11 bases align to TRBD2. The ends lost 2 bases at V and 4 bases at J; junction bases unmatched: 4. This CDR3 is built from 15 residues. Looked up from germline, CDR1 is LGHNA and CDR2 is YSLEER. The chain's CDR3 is CASSQTTSGGYEQYF. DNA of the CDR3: TGCGCCAGCAGCCAAACAACTAGCGGGGGTTACGAGCAGTACTTC.